The rows below give T cell receptor beta chains drawn from one sample of a study of blood T cell repertoires in COVID-19. Assay: immunoSEQ multiplex PCR; the TCRdb copy retains only in-frame clones and omits some. The sample holds over 50,000 clones; approximately 86% are singletons and the top ten take about 14%. Sequencing was carried out using peripheral blood. The receptor set was obtained from a human donor in a cohort sampled during active COVID-19. CDR3s include the opening cysteine and the closing phenylalanine or tryptophan. The D gene is left open where the match is weak. Some rows have no size entry. The others give once, few or many, or a class for an expanded clone.

TRBD1,13,TRBJ1-2,.,TRBV6-5,CASSYGTVYGYTF,TGTGCCAGCAGTTACGGGACAGTATATGGCTACACCTTC
.,14,TRBJ2-7,.,TRBV28,CASSPHLHSYEQYF,TGTGCCAGCAGCCCCCATTTACACAGCTACGAGCAGTACTTC
TRBD1,17,TRBJ2-6,.,TRBV27,CASSFRQGAAGANVLTF,TGTGCCAGCAGTTTCCGACAGGGGGCTGCCGGGGCCAACGTCCTGACTTTC
.,16,TRBJ2-7,.,TRBV3-1/TRBV3-2,CASSQAAGRRGYEQYF,TGTGCCAGCAGCCAGGCTGCGGGGCGTAGGGGCTACGAGCAGTACTTC
.,16,TRBJ2-5,.,TRBV2,CASRQGDNRAGETQYF,TGTGCCAGCAGGCAAGGCGACAACCGGGCGGGAGAGACCCAGTACTTC
.,15,TRBJ2-2,.,TRBV5-1,CASSGSLKVSGELFF,TGCGCCAGCTCAGGTAGTTTAAAGGTGTCCGGGGAGCTGTTTTTT
TRBD1,15,TRBJ1-4,.,TRBV5-6,CASSPNRGLGEKLFF,TGTGCCAGCAGCCCGAACAGGGGGCTAGGTGAAAAACTGTTTTTT
.,13,TRBJ1-6,once,TRBV5-7,CASSLGRSSPLHF,TGTGCCAGCAGCTTGGGGAGGTCGTCACCCCTCCACTTT
.,14,TRBJ1-4,.,TRBV7-9,CASSSTASNEKLFF,TGTGCCAGCAGCTCGACAGCCTCTAATGAAAAACTGTTTTTT
TRBD1,15,TRBJ2-3,.,TRBV4-1,CASSLGQQPYTGQYF,TGCGCCAGCAGCCTGGGACAGCAACCCTATACGGGGCAGTATTTT
TRBD1,14,TRBJ1-2,once,TRBV19,CASRGQGWGYGYTF,TGTGCCAGTAGGGGACAGGGATGGGGCTATGGCTACACCTTC
.,13,TRBJ1-1,.,TRBV9,CASSSGQSTEAFF,TGTGCCAGCAGCTCCGGACAGTCCACTGAAGCTTTCTTT
TRBD1,14,TRBJ2-2,few,TRBV6-4,CASSRQGAGGELFF,TGTGCCAGCAGCAGACAGGGGGCTGGCGGGGAGCTGTTTTTT
TRBD2,14,TRBJ2-1,.,TRBV6-5,CASKFGTTNNEQFF,TGTGCCAGCAAATTCGGGACTACCAACAATGAGCAGTTCTTC
TRBD1,17,TRBJ1-4,.,TRBV14,CASSQDLGQGSGEKLFF,TGTGCCAGCAGCCAAGATCTAGGACAGGGTTCGGGTGAAAAACTGTTTTTT
TRBD2,13,TRBJ2-7,.,TRBV29-1,CSGRLAGVNEQYF,TGCAGCGGCCGACTAGCGGGAGTTAACGAGCAGTACTTC
TRBD1,14,TRBJ1-4,.,TRBV6-5,CASSPGTANEKLFF,TGTGCCAGCAGTCCCGGGACAGCTAATGAAAAACTGTTTTTT
TRBD2,17,TRBJ2-1,.,TRBV5-1,CASSHPGAGGPSNEQFF,TGCGCCAGCAGCCACCCTGGGGCGGGAGGGCCCAGTAATGAGCAGTTCTTC
.,14,TRBJ2-2,.,TRBV11-3,CASSTGLRTGELFF,TGTGCCAGCAGCACGGGACTCAGAACCGGGGAGCTGTTTTTT
.,15,TRBJ1-3,many,TRBV2,CASSITGSPGNTIYF,TGTGCCAGCAGTATTACAGGTTCCCCTGGAAACACCATATATTTT
TRBD2,16,TRBJ2-1,.,TRBV18,CASSPMTSGRFNEQFF,TGTGCCAGCTCACCCATGACTAGCGGGAGATTCAATGAGCAGTTCTTC
.,13,TRBJ2-7,.,TRBV7-2,CASSAGRPNEQYF,TGTGCCAGCAGCGCGGGACGGCCGAATGAGCAGTACTTC